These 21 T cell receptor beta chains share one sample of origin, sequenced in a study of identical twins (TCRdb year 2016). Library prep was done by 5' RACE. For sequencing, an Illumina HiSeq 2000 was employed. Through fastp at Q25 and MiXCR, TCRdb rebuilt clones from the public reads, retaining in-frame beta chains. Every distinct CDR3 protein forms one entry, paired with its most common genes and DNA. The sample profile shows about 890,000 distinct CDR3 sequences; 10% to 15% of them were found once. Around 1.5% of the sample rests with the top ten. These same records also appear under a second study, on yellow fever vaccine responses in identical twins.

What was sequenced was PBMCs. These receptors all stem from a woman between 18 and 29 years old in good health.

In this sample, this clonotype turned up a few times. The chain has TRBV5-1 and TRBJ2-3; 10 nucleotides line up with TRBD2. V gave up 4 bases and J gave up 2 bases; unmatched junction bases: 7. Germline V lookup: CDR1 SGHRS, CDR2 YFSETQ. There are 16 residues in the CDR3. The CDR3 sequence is CASSRHGLADTDTQYF. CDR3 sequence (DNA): TGCGCCAGCAGCCGGCACGGACTAGCGGACACAGATACGCAGTATTTT.

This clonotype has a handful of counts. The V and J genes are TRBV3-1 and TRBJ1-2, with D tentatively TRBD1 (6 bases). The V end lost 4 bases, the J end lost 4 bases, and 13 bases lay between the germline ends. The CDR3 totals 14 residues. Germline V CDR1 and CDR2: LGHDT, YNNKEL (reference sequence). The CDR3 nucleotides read TGTGCCAGCAGCCCGACAGGCTCTGTCTATGGCTACACCTTC. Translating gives CASSPTGSVYGYTF.

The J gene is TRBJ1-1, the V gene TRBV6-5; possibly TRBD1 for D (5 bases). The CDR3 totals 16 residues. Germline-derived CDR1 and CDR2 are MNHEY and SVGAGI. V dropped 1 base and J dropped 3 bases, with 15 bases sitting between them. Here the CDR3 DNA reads TGTGCCAGCAGTTACTGGCACGGCCGAGGGGACACTGAAGCTTTCTTT. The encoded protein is CASSYWHGRGDTEAFF.

CDR3 residues: CAISGSGRSSYNEQFF. The CDR3 bases are TGTGCCATCAGTGGTAGTGGCCGCAGCTCCTACAATGAGCAGTTCTTC. The V and J genes are TRBV10-3 and TRBJ2-1, with no clear D. V was trimmed by 4 bases and J by 0 bases, leaving 13 bases between them. This CDR3 is built from 16 residues. Germline CDR1 reads ENHRY; CDR2 reads SYGVKD.

The CDR3 DNA follows: TGTGCCAGCAGCACGGGACTAGCGGGACGAGACGGGGAGCTGTTTTTT. Its protein product is CASSTGLAGRDGELFF. This chain connects TRBV7-9 to TRBJ2-2, with 13 positions matching TRBD2. CDR3 length equals 16 residues. Germline assignment: CDR1 SEHNR and CDR2 FQNEAQ (reference sequence). The trim removed 5 bases at V and 7 bases at J, leaving 7 bases unmatched.

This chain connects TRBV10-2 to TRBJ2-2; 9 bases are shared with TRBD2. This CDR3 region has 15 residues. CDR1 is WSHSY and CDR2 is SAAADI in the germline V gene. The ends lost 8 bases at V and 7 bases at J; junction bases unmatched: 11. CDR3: CASSPAGGRSGELFF. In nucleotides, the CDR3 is TGCGCCAGCTCCCCAGCGGGAGGAAGGAGCGGGGAGCTGTTTTTT.

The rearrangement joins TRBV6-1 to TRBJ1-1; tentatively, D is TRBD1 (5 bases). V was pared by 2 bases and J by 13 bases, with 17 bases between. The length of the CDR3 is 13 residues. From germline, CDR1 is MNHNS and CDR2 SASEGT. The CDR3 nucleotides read TGTGCCAGCAGTGAAATCGGGACCGCCATGGGTTTCTTT. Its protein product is CASSEIGTAMGFF.

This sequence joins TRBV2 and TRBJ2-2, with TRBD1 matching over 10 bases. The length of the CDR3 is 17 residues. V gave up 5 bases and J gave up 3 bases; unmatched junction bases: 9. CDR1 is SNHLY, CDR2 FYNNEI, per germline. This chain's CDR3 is CASSPREGQGYTGELFF. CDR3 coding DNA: TGTGCCAGCAGTCCTCGAGAGGGACAGGGGTACACCGGGGAGCTGTTTTTT.

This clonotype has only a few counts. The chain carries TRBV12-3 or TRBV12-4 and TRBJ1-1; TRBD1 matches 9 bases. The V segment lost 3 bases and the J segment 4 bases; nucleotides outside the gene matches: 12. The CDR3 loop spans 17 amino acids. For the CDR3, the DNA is TGTGCCAGCAGTTTCCTTGGGGACAGGGTTGAGGGCACTGAAGCTTTCTTT. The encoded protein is CASSFLGDRVEGTEAFF.

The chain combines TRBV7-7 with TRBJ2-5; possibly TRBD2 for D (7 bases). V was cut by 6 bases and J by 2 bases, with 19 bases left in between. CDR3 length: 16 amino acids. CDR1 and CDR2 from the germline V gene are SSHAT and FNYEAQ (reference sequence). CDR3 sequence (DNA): TGTGCCAGCAGTTCCTATGTGGCGGGGGCACAAGAGACCCAGTACTTC. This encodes CASSSYVAGAQETQYF.

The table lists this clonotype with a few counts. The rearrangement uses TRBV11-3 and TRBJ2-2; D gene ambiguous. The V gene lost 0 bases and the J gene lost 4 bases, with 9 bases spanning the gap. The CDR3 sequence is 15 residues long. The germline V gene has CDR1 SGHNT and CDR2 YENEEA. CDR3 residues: CASSLEGVPTGELFF. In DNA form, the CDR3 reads TGTGCCAGCAGCTTAGAAGGTGTTCCCACCGGGGAGCTGTTTTTT.

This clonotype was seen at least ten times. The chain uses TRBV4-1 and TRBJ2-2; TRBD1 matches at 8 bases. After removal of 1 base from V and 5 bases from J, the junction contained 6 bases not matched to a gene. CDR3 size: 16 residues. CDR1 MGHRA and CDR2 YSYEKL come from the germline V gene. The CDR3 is CASSQGPGGVTGELFF. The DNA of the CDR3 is TGCGCCAGCAGCCAAGGCCCAGGGGGCGTTACCGGGGAGCTGTTTTTT.

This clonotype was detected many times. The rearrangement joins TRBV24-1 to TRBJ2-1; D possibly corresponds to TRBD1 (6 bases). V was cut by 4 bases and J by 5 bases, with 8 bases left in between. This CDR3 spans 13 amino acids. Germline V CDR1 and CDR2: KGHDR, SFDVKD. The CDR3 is CATSDRTDNEQFF. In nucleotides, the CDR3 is TGTGCCACCAGTGACCGGACAGACAATGAGCAGTTCTTC.

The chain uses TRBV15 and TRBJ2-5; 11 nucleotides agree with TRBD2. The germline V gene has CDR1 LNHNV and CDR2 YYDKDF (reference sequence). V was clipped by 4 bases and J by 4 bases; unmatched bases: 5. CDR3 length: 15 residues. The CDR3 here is CATSKLGTSGETQYF. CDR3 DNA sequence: TGTGCCACCAGCAAATTAGGGACTAGCGGAGAGACCCAGTACTTC.

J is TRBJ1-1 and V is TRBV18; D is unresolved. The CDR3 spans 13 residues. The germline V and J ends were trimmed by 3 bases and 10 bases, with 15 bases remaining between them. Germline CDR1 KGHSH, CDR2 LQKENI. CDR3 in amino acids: CASSPTDLLGAFF. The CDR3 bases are TGTGCCAGCTCACCTACTGACCTATTGGGAGCTTTCTTT.

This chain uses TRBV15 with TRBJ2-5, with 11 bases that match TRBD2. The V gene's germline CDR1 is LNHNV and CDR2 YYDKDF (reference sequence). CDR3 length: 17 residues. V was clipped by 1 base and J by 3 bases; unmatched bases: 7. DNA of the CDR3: TGTGCCACCAGCAGAGTAGTTAGCGGGGGGGCCAAAGAGACCCAGTACTTC. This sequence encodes CATSRVVSGGAKETQYF.

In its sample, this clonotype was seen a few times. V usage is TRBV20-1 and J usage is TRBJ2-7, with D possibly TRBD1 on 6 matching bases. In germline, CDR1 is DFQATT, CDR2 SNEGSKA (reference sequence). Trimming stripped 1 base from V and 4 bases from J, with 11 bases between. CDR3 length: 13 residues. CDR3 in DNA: TGCAGTGCTAGAGCCCAGGGGAAGTACGAGCAGTACGTC. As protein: CSARAQGKYEQYV.

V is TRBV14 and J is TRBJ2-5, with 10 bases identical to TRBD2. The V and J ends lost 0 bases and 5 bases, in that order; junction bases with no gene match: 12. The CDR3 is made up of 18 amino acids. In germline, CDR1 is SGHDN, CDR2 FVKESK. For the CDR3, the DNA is TGTGCCAGCAGCCAAGATTGGGGGATAGCGGGAGGCCAGGAGACCCAGTACTTC. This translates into CASSQDWGIAGGQETQYF.

For the CDR3, the DNA is TGTGCCAGCAGCCGAGGTACCGTTGAAGTGGAGACCCAGTACTTC. Protein sequence: CASSRGTVEVETQYF. The V gene is TRBV5-6, the J gene TRBJ2-5; D is uncertain. Germline loops: CDR1 SGHDT, CDR2 YYEEEE. The CDR3 covers 15 residues. V was pared by 4 bases and J by 5 bases, with 18 bases between. The whole variable domain, remainder taken from reference TRBV5-6 and TRBJ2-5, is DAGVTQSPTHLIKTRGQQVTLRCSPKSGHDTVSWYQQALGQGPQFIFQYYEEEERQRGNFPDRFSGHQFPNYSSELNVNALLLGDSALYLCASSRGTVEVETQYFGPGTRLLVL.

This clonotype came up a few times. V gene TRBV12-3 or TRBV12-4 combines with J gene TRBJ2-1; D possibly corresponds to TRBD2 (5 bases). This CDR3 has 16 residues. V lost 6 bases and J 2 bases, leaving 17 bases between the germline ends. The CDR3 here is CASSTDWIGAYNEQFF. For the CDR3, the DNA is TGTGCCAGCAGCACGGACTGGATCGGGGCCTACAATGAGCAGTTCTTC.

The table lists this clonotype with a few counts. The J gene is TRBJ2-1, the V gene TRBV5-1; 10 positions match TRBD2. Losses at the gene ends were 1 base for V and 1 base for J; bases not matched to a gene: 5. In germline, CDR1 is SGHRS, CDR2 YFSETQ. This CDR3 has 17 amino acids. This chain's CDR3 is CASSLWSSGSSYNEQFF. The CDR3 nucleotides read TGCGCCAGCAGCTTGTGGTCTAGCGGGAGTTCCTACAATGAGCAGTTCTTC. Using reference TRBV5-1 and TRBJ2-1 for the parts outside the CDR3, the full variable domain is KAGVTQTPRYLIKTRGQQVTLSCSPISGHRSVSWYQQTPGQGLQFLFEYFSETQRNKGNFPGRFSGRQFSNSRSEMNVSTLELGDSALYLCASSLWSSGSSYNEQFFGPGTRLTVL.